This T cell receptor (beta chain) was profiled in a study of T-cell reconstitution after alpha-beta-depleted transplantation in children. Regarding the study as a whole: T-cell counts and diversity were attributed mostly to newly produced T cells one year after transplant. Several hundred graft clones that had expanded were reportedly the source of alpha-beta T cells about two months after transplant.

Using unique molecular identifiers, the investigators prepared the TCRbeta library. MiXCR, run by TCRdb on the PCR reads, gives a single entry per CDR3 protein. Here the sample spans 100,000 or so distinct CDR3 sequences, around 6% being singletons. A word on this clonotype: Antigen specificity is unknown.

Sequencing was performed on PBMCs, mostly from graft donor cells, taken 60 days after TCRalphabeta/CD19-depleted stem cell transplant. The sequence was collected from a female patient aged 2-15 years who had a stem cell transplant for Fanconi anemia, so the T cells may come from the graft donor.

The DNA for the CDR3 is TGTGCCAGCTCACCCAACGGGAGGGGAGAGACCCAGTACTTC. The encoded protein is CASSPNGRGETQYF. J is TRBJ2-5 and V is TRBV18, with 8 bases that match TRBD2. CDR1 and CDR2 from the germline V gene are KGHSH and LQKENI. V shed 3 bases and J 4 bases; nucleotides not matched to a gene: 4. The CDR3 has 14 amino acids.